Listed here are 27 T cell receptor beta chains from one sample, sequenced in a study of early T cells in non-severe SARS-CoV-2 infection listed by TCRdb under 2021. The library was prepared using 5' RACE. These reads were obtained on a NextSeq 500. TCRdb reprocessing: public reads trimmed at Q25 with fastp, clones called with MiXCR, in-frame beta chains kept. Every distinct CDR3 protein forms one entry, paired with its most common genes and DNA. This sample lists over 45,000 distinct CDR3 sequences; 6.5% to 7.5% were detected once. The ten largest clones capture approximately 6.3% of the sample. Sequences were derived from whole blood, sampled at baseline. The receptor set was obtained from an adult who was a healthcare worker with PCR-confirmed SARS-CoV-2 infection or an uninfected control (not recorded which).

V and J are TRBV7-3 and TRBJ2-2, with no clear D. The V end lost 5 bases, the J end lost 5 bases, and 6 bases lay between the germline ends. This CDR3 comprises 12 residues. CDR1 SGHTA and CDR2 FQGTGA come from the germline V gene. The CDR3 loop reads CASSPTTGELFF. The CDR3 DNA reads as TGTGCCAGCAGCCCGACTACCGGGGAGCTGTTTTTT.

This clonotype was found many times. The chain is built from TRBV27 and TRBJ2-1; no clear D gene. CDR3 length: 15 residues. Germline CDR1 and CDR2: MNHEY and SMNVEV (reference sequence). Trimming removed 2 bases from V and 9 bases from J, with 17 bases in between. The CDR3 region is CASSLVTSRKLEQFF. CDR3 nucleotides: TGTGCCAGCAGTTTAGTGACAAGCCGAAAGCTTGAGCAGTTCTTC.

This clonotype has only a few counts. Written as DNA, the CDR3 is TGTGCCAGCAGTTCCGCACCGGGACGGAGAAACCAAAACATTCAGTACTTC. It is translated as CASSSAPGRRNQNIQYF. This chain joins TRBV6-2 or TRBV6-3 and TRBJ2-4; D tentatively reads TRBD1 or TRBD2 (5 bases each). The CDR3 contains 17 residues. Germline V gene sequence: CDR1 MNHEY, CDR2 SVGEGT. V lost 4 bases to trimming and J lost 5 bases, with 21 bases between them.

The chain combines TRBV4-2 with TRBJ2-1; D uncertain. Trimming stripped 4 bases from V and 6 bases from J, with 22 bases between. Looked up from germline, CDR1 is LGHNA and CDR2 is YNFKEQ. The CDR3 length is 17 residues. Here the CDR3 reads CASSLLSWGYQFNEQFF. CDR3 nucleotide sequence: TGTGCCAGCAGCCTCCTTTCGTGGGGTTACCAATTCAATGAGCAGTTCTTC.

This clonotype occurred a few times. The chain employs TRBV24-1 and TRBJ2-1; D possibly corresponds to TRBD2 (6 bases). CDR1 and CDR2 (germline): KGHDR, SFDVKD. The germline V and J ends were trimmed by 4 bases and 10 bases, with 16 bases remaining between them. This CDR3 comprises 14 residues. The CDR3 loop reads CATSDPLVAGEQFF. The CDR3 DNA reads as TGTGCCACCAGTGACCCCCTTGTTGCGGGGGAGCAGTTCTTC.

This clonotype has more than one count but fewer than ten. The chain joins TRBV25-1 to TRBJ1-2, with 7 bases aligning to TRBD1. Germline loops: CDR1 MGHDK, CDR2 SYGVNS. V shed 6 bases, J shed 4 bases, and the junction held 2 bases outside the gene matches. CDR3 size: 12 residues. The CDR3 region is CASRGQLYGYTF. The CDR3 nucleotides are TGTGCCAGCAGGGGACAGCTCTATGGCTACACCTTC.

This clonotype was picked up many times. The chain joins TRBV12-3 or TRBV12-4 to TRBJ1-1; D gene unclear. Trimming cost V 3 bases and J 7 bases, with 15 bases left between them. The CDR3 is 14 amino acids. The CDR3 sequence: CASSLGREMNEAFF. The CDR3 region has the DNA TGTGCCAGCAGTTTGGGAAGGGAAATGAATGAAGCTTTCTTT.

The CDR3 loop reads CASSPRDEKLFF. CDR3 DNA sequence: TGTGCCAGCTCACCGCGGGATGAAAAACTGTTTTTT. The rearrangement joins TRBV18 to TRBJ1-4; no firm D call. Per germline, CDR1 KGHSH and CDR2 LQKENI. V dropped 3 bases and J dropped 6 bases, with 5 bases sitting between them. This CDR3 has 12 residues.

This clonotype was observed a few times. The chain links TRBV7-2 to TRBJ1-1; weak D call: TRBD1 (6 bases). The germline gives CDR1 SGHTA, CDR2 FQGNSA. Trimming cost V 4 bases and J 1 base, with 13 bases left between them. The CDR3 length is 15 residues. CDR3 nucleotide sequence: TGTGCCAGCAGCTCCCGGACAGTCTGGAACACTGAAGCTTTCTTT. Encoded protein: CASSSRTVWNTEAFF.

The rearrangement joins TRBV18 to TRBJ1-3; 8 bases line up with TRBD1. V trimming: 0 bases; J trimming: 0 bases; junction bases outside the gene matches: 4. The CDR3 is made up of 17 amino acids. Germline CDR1 KGHSH, CDR2 LQKENI. The CDR3: CASSPPGTGYSGNTIYF. The CDR3 DNA sequence: TGTGCCAGCTCACCACCCGGGACAGGATACTCTGGAAACACCATATATTTT.

This clonotype was counted at least ten times. V and J are TRBV24-1 and TRBJ2-1; 7 bases are shared with TRBD2. The CDR3 covers 16 residues. Per germline, CDR1 KGHDR and CDR2 SFDVKD. J lost 3 bases, V lost 9 bases, and 13 bases had no gene match. CDR3 DNA: TGTGCCACCCCCCTGGTCGCAGCGGGACGCTACAATGAGCAGTTCTTC. This gives the protein CATPLVAAGRYNEQFF.

In this sample, this clonotype turned up a few times. V gene TRBV7-6 combines with J gene TRBJ2-7; 9 bases are shared with TRBD1. Looked up from germline, CDR1 is SGHVS and CDR2 is FNYEAQ. The CDR3 covers 15 residues. Germline trimming cut 1 base from V and 4 bases from J; bases unmatched to any gene: 5. The DNA for the CDR3 is TGTGCCAGCAGCTTAGGGGGACAGGGAATTTACGAGCAGTACTTC. Translation: CASSLGGQGIYEQYF.

This clonotype was picked up a small number of times. V and J are TRBV20-1 and TRBJ2-5, with D tentatively TRBD2 (6 bases). The CDR3 length is 13 residues. CDR1 is DFQATT and CDR2 is SNEGSKA in the germline V gene (reference sequence). The CDR3 loop reads CSLLRYRGETQYF. As DNA, the CDR3 is TGCAGCCTCCTGCGATACCGGGGGGAGACCCAGTACTTC.

This clonotype was picked up many times. This rearrangement joins TRBV27 to TRBJ1-5; no clear D. Germline CDR1 MNHEY, CDR2 SMNVEV (reference sequence). The V and J ends lost 4 bases and 5 bases respectively, with 9 bases between them. The CDR3 loop spans 13 amino acids. DNA of the CDR3: TGTGCCAGCAGTTATACAGTATATCAGCCCCAGCATTTT. Translating gives CASSYTVYQPQHF.

This clonotype was picked up many times. The V call is TRBV10-2, the J call TRBJ2-2; D is possibly TRBD2 (5 bases). The V and J ends lost 3 bases and 7 bases respectively, with 15 bases between them. CDR1 and CDR2 from the germline V gene are WSHSY and SAAADI. CDR3 length: 15 residues. The CDR3 spells CASSEEHYSGGELFF. The CDR3 DNA follows: TGCGCCAGCAGTGAAGAGCATTACAGCGGCGGGGAGCTGTTTTTT.

The V and J genes are TRBV28 and TRBJ2-5; D not resolved. V lost 3 bases, J lost 0 bases, and 5 bases lay in between. The germline V gene has CDR1 MDHEN and CDR2 SYDVKM. The CDR3 sequence is 13 residues long. CDR3 loop: CASSFPNQETQYF. The DNA for the CDR3 is TGTGCCAGCAGTTTCCCGAACCAAGAGACCCAGTACTTC.

The J gene is TRBJ2-5, the V gene TRBV7-8, with D perhaps being TRBD1 or TRBD2 (5 bases each). Germline lookup yields CDR1 SGHVS and CDR2 FQNEAQ. The V gene lost 5 bases and the J gene lost 7 bases, with 17 bases spanning the gap. The CDR3 loop spans 14 amino acids. CDR3 amino acids: CASSPTREQGTQYF. The CDR3 DNA follows: TGTGCCAGCAGCCCAACCAGGGAGCAGGGGACCCAGTACTTC.

This clonotype was detected a few times. J is TRBJ2-3 and V is TRBV2; D is perhaps TRBD1 (5 bases). The CDR3 sequence is 12 residues long. From germline, CDR1 is SNHLY and CDR2 FYNNEI. Trimming left V 7 bases short and J 4 bases short, with 9 bases between. The CDR3, as DNA: TGTGCCAGCACAGGGCGCGCAGATACGCAGTATTTT. Protein: CASTGRADTQYF.

A few counts support this clonotype. This chain connects TRBV12-3 or TRBV12-4 to TRBJ2-1; TRBD1 agrees at 10 bases. Trimming took 6 bases from V and 4 from J; bases not matched to a gene: 6. The CDR3 loop spans 15 amino acids. In DNA form, the CDR3 reads TGTGCCAGCAGCTCTCCGGGACAGGGGTACAATGAGCAGTTCTTC. Residues: CASSSPGQGYNEQFF.

This clonotype was seen many times. The chain links TRBV12-3 or TRBV12-4 to TRBJ2-2; weak D call: TRBD1 (6 bases). This CDR3 spans 14 amino acids. V lost 7 bases and J lost 4, with 13 bases in between. The CDR3, as DNA: TGTGCCAGCACCAAAACAGGGAGCACCGGGGAGCTGTTTTTT. Protein sequence: CASTKTGSTGELFF.

The sample holds many counts of this clonotype. The CDR3 region has the DNA TGTGCCAGCAGTGAACCAGTCTATGGCTACACCTTC. Its translation is CASSEPVYGYTF. The rearrangement uses TRBV6-1 and TRBJ1-2; unclear D gene. The CDR3 has 12 amino acids. Germline V gene sequence: CDR1 MNHNS, CDR2 SASEGT. V was pared by 2 bases and J by 4 bases, with 5 bases between.

V usage is TRBV19 and J usage is TRBJ1-2; D gene unclear. V lost 7 bases and J 7 bases, leaving 4 bases between the germline ends. Germline V gene sequence: CDR1 LNHDA, CDR2 SQIVND (reference sequence). The CDR3 consists of 9 residues. CDR3 DNA sequence: TGTGCCAGTACCCGTGGCTACACCTTC. Translated, it gives CASTRGYTF.

This clonotype has at least ten counts. V is TRBV6-5 and J is TRBJ1-4; 7 bases match TRBD1. The CDR3 has 14 residues. Trimming removed 4 bases from V and 7 bases from J; junction bases left unmatched: 6. CDR1 is MNHEY, CDR2 SVGAGI, per germline. CDR3 nucleotide sequence: TGTGCCAGCAGTTCGACAGGGACGGGTGAAAAACTGTTTTTT. Translating gives CASSSTGTGEKLFF.

The table lists this clonotype with a few counts. The chain combines TRBV28 with TRBJ1-1, with a tentative D call TRBD1 (5 bases). Germline CDR1 reads MDHEN; CDR2 reads SYDVKM. The germline V and J ends were trimmed by 5 bases and 4 bases, with 11 bases remaining between them. This CDR3 region has 13 residues. CDR3 nucleotides: TGTGCCAGCAGTCCCCAGGGAGCCACTGAAGCTTTCTTT. Protein sequence: CASSPQGATEAFF. Using reference TRBV28 and TRBJ1-1 for the parts outside the CDR3, the full variable domain is DVKVTQSSRYLVKRTGEKVFLECVQDMDHENMFWYRQDPGLGLRLIYFSYDVKMKEKGDIPEGYSVSREKKERFSLILESASTNQTSMYLCASSPQGATEAFFGQGTRLTVV.

This clonotype has at least ten counts. This chain joins TRBV12-3 or TRBV12-4 and TRBJ2-7; D ambiguous. Trimming pared 9 bases from V and 0 bases from J, leaving 15 bases between. The CDR3 extends over 14 amino acids. The CDR3 DNA reads as TGTGCCAGTTCGTTAGGGCAGACCTCCTACGAGCAGTACTTC. Its translation: CASSLGQTSYEQYF.

The chain employs TRBV29-1 and TRBJ2-3, with unresolved D. Germline lookup yields CDR1 SQVTM and CDR2 ANQGSEA. V lost 8 bases, J lost 0 bases, and 15 bases lay in between. The CDR3 has 14 residues. The CDR3 region is CSLRPKHSTDTQYF. CDR3 in DNA: TGCAGCCTGAGGCCCAAGCATAGCACAGATACGCAGTATTTT.

The chain employs TRBV24-1 and TRBJ2-2; TRBD1 agrees at 10 bases. From germline, CDR1 is KGHDR and CDR2 SFDVKD. J gave up 4 bases and V 6 bases, and 7 bases lay outside the gene matches. The CDR3 has 16 residues. CDR3 DNA sequence: TGTGCCACCAGTAGTACCGGGACAGGGGTCACCGGGGAGCTGTTTTTT. Translated, it gives CATSSTGTGVTGELFF.